These 22 T cell receptor beta chains were sequenced from one sample in a study of CD8+ T cells in alopecia areata. RNA extraction and reverse transcription yielded cDNA as sequencing template. Here immunoSEQ multiplex PCR was the method, and the copy in TCRdb shows in-frame clones only, minus some. The sample shows under 250,000 clones, roughly three fifths of them seen only once. Sequencing was carried out using CD8+ T cells sorted from blood. The receptors stem from a human donor in good health.

The rearrangement joins TRBV5-6 to TRBJ2-7, with D unclear. The CDR3 contains 12 residues. Germline V gene lookup returns CDR1 SGHDT and CDR2 YYEEEE. V lost 2 bases to trimming and J lost 6 bases, with 9 bases between them. The CDR3 sequence: CASSFSGFEQYF. CDR3 DNA: TGTGCCAGCAGCTTTTCCGGGTTCGAGCAGTACTTC.

This clone appeared once. The V call is TRBV5-6, the J call TRBJ2-3, with TRBD2 matching 8 bases. Germline lookup yields CDR1 SGHDT and CDR2 YYEEEE. Germline trimming cut 4 bases from V and 1 base from J; bases unmatched to any gene: 14. The CDR3 has 18 amino acids. CDR3 region: CASSPAGTRYLGTDTQYF. The DNA for the CDR3 is TGTGCCAGCAGCCCTGCCGGGACTAGGTATCTAGGCACAGATACGCAGTATTTT.

In its sample, this clone was seen a few times. The gene calls are TRBV10-2 and TRBJ1-2; the D gene is possibly TRBD1 (6 bases). The CDR3 spans 13 residues. Per the germline V gene, CDR1 is WSHSY and CDR2 is SAAADI. V was trimmed by 0 bases and J by 5 bases, leaving 7 bases between them. CDR3 nucleotide sequence: TGCGCCAGCAGTGAGTCGACAGGTTATGGCTACACCTTC. It yields the protein CASSESTGYGYTF.

Only one count was recorded for this clone. The V call is TRBV30, the J call TRBJ1-5; no clear D. The CDR3 runs 13 residues. V was cut by 8 bases and J by 7 bases, with 18 bases left in between. The V gene's germline CDR1 is GTSNPN and CDR2 SVGIG (reference sequence). CDR3 amino acids: CALGEGGGQPQHF. CDR3 nucleotide sequence: TGTGCCCTAGGCGAGGGTGGCGGACAGCCCCAGCATTTT.

The J gene is TRBJ2-7, the V gene TRBV30; possible D gene TRBD2, 7 bases. Germline V gene data show CDR1 as GTSNPN and CDR2 as SVGIG (reference sequence). This CDR3 comprises 15 residues. Trimming removed 1 base from V and 2 bases from J, with 15 bases in between. The CDR3 is CAWSEGGGTAYEQYF. The CDR3 DNA is TGTGCCTGGAGTGAGGGGGGGGGCACCGCCTACGAGCAGTACTTC.

The chain joins TRBV7-7 to TRBJ2-1; maybe TRBD2 (5 bases). Trimming took 0 bases from V and 10 from J, leaving 10 bases between them. The germline V gene encodes CDR1 SSHAT and CDR2 FNYEAQ (reference sequence). This CDR3 is built from 13 residues. The CDR3, as DNA: TGTGCCAGCAGCTTAGCCCCGAGGAGGGAGCAGTTCTTC. Protein: CASSLAPRREQFF.

The chain uses TRBV9 and TRBJ2-1, with D possibly matching TRBD2 (6 bases). The CDR3 has 15 residues. CDR1 is SGDLS and CDR2 is YYNGEE in the germline V gene. Deletions cut 0 bases from V and 6 bases from J, with 13 bases between. The CDR3 is CASSVESGDINEQFF. As DNA, the CDR3 is TGTGCCAGCAGCGTAGAGTCGGGGGATATCAATGAGCAGTTCTTC.

The chain combines TRBV29-1 with TRBJ2-1, with a tentative D call TRBD1 (6 bases). Trimming left V 3 bases short and J 4 bases short, with 7 bases between. CDR1 is SQVTM and CDR2 is ANQGSEA in the germline V gene. This CDR3 is built from 12 residues. This CDR3 is CSVDTGYNEQFF. The DNA of the CDR3 is TGCAGCGTTGATACAGGGTACAATGAGCAGTTCTTC.

About this clone itself: This specimen includes other DNA sequences encoding the same CDR3. The rearrangement joins TRBV13 to TRBJ2-2, with D possibly being TRBD2 (6 bases). Deletions cut 11 bases from V and 3 bases from J, with 10 bases between. The CDR3 consists of 12 residues. Germline V CDR1 and CDR2: PRHDT, FYEKMQ (reference sequence). The CDR3 DNA is TGTGCCTCCTCGGGAGACACCGGGGAGCTGTTTTTT. Protein product: CASSGDTGELFF.

The chain combines TRBV9 with TRBJ1-5; D unresolved. Germline assignment: CDR1 SGDLS and CDR2 YYNGEE. Deletions cut 0 bases from V and 3 bases from J, with 7 bases between. The length of the CDR3 is 14 residues. This CDR3 is CASSVAGNNQPQHF. In DNA, the CDR3 is TGTGCCAGCAGCGTAGCCGGCAACAATCAGCCCCAGCATTTT. The entire variable domain, with the rest obtained from reference TRBV9 and TRBJ1-5, is as follows: DSGVTQTPKHLITATGQRVTLRCSPRSGDLSVYWYQQSLDQGLQFLIQYYNGEERAKGNILERFSAQQFPDLHSELNLSSLELGDSALYFCASSVAGNNQPQHFGDGTRLSIL.

The rearrangement links TRBV6-1 to TRBJ1-2; D may be TRBD1 (6 bases). The V end was cut by 10 bases, the J end by 4 bases, with 16 bases between. The CDR3 sequence is 13 residues long. Per germline, CDR1 MNHNS and CDR2 SASEGT. The CDR3 loop reads CATPGESGYGYTF. For the CDR3, the DNA is TGTGCCACCCCAGGGGAGTCTGGCTATGGCTACACCTTC.

This clone was counted a few times. V is TRBV6-5 and J is TRBJ2-5; D is possibly TRBD1 (5 bases). The CDR3 length is 12 residues. The germline V gene has CDR1 MNHEY and CDR2 SVGAGI. Trimming took off 6 bases at V and 4 bases at J, with 9 bases between the two ends. The CDR3 nucleotides are TGTGCCAGCAGGAAAGGGGCAGAGACCCAGTACTTC. This encodes CASRKGAETQYF.

For this clone: At the DNA level, this CDR3 is encoded by other sequences in the same sample as well. The chain joins TRBV25-1 to TRBJ1-5; D is unresolved. The CDR3 runs to 13 residues. Trimming removed 8 bases at V and 5 bases at J, with 13 bases between. Germline V gene sequence: CDR1 MGHDK, CDR2 SYGVNS. The CDR3 DNA follows: TGTGCCAGCTCCTCGGGAGGTTATCAGCCCCAGCATTTT. Protein product: CASSSGGYQPQHF.

The chain employs TRBV19 and TRBJ2-1, with no clear D. Germline V gene lookup returns CDR1 LNHDA and CDR2 SQIVND (reference sequence). V was shortened by 0 bases and J by 5 bases, with 5 bases between the two germline ends. The CDR3 has 13 amino acids. The CDR3 here is CASSIDMNNEQFF. CDR3 coding DNA: TGTGCCAGTAGTATAGATATGAACAATGAGCAGTTCTTC.

The V and J genes are TRBV29-1 and TRBJ2-7, with D possibly being TRBD2 (5 bases). Germline loops: CDR1 SQVTM, CDR2 ANQGSEA. The CDR3 contains 12 residues. V was clipped by 0 bases and J by 7 bases, with 10 bases between them. The CDR3 loop reads CSVEDGGLEQYF. The DNA for the CDR3 is TGCAGCGTTGAAGATGGAGGACTTGAGCAGTACTTC.

V is TRBV30 and J is TRBJ1-2, with TRBD1 matching 9 bases. The V and J ends lost 8 bases and 7 bases, in that order; junction bases with no gene match: 8. The CDR3 loop spans 12 amino acids. Per germline, CDR1 GTSNPN and CDR2 SVGIG (reference sequence). The CDR3 DNA reads as TGTGCCGGGGTCGGGACAGGGTTTGGCTACACCTTC. Translating gives CAGVGTGFGYTF.

The CDR3 DNA reads TGTGCCAGCAGCTTGAGGGGGTTCGGGAGCAATCAGCCCCAGCATTTT. This translates into CASSLRGFGSNQPQHF. The J gene is TRBJ1-5, the V gene TRBV5-6; possibly TRBD1 for D (6 bases). The germline CDR1 and CDR2 sequences are SGHDT and YYEEEE. The CDR3 spans 16 residues. The V end was cut by 1 base, the J end by 1 base, with 12 bases between. Together with reference TRBV5-6 and TRBJ1-5, the CDR3 gives the full variable domain: DAGVTQSPTHLIKTRGQQVTLRCSPKSGHDTVSWYQQALGQGPQFIFQYYEEEERQRGNFPDRFSGHQFPNYSSELNVNALLLGDSALYLCASSLRGFGSNQPQHFGDGTRLSIL.

CDR3 amino acids: CASSQGDYGYTF. The CDR3 DNA is TGTGCCAGCAGTCAAGGAGACTATGGCTACACCTTC. The chain links TRBV25-1 to TRBJ1-2; D not resolved. The CDR3 is made up of 12 amino acids. V lost 5 bases and J 3 bases, leaving 7 bases between the germline ends. Germline lookup yields CDR1 MGHDK and CDR2 SYGVNS.

This clone was observed a few times. This chain connects TRBV7-9 to TRBJ2-1; TRBD1 aligns across 11 bases. The CDR3 extends over 16 amino acids. J was trimmed by 6 bases and V by 5 bases; bases with no gene match: 9. Germline loops: CDR1 SEHNR, CDR2 FQNEAQ (reference sequence). CDR3 sequence (DNA): TGTGCCAGCAGCCGATCCCCGGGACAGGGGGTCAATGAGCAGTTCTTC. It encodes CASSRSPGQGVNEQFF.

This sequence joins TRBV2 and TRBJ1-1; D uncertain. The CDR3 covers 13 residues. Germline-derived CDR1 and CDR2 are SNHLY and FYNNEI. V was pared by 3 bases and J by 1 base, with 6 bases between. The CDR3 DNA is TGTGCCAGCAGTGAGGGTGGGAACACTGAAGCTTTCTTT. It translates to CASSEGGNTEAFF. Complete variable domain (other parts from reference TRBV2 and TRBJ1-1): EPEVTQTPSHQVTQMGQEVILRCVPISNHLYFYWYRQILGQKVEFLVSFYNNEISEKSEIFDDQFSVERPDGSNFTLKIRSTKLEDSAMYFCASSEGGNTEAFFGQGTRLTVV.

This chain connects TRBV30 to TRBJ2-7, with D tentatively TRBD1 (5 bases). The germline V gene encodes CDR1 GTSNPN and CDR2 SVGIG (reference sequence). This CDR3 is 13 amino acids long. Trimming cost V 8 bases and J 2 bases, with 16 bases left between them. The chain's CDR3 is CALQDTLTYEQYF. DNA of the CDR3: TGTGCCCTGCAGGACACCCTTACCTACGAGCAGTACTTC.

The chain couples TRBV9 to TRBJ2-3, with D unresolved. The germline CDR1 and CDR2 sequences are SGDLS and YYNGEE. V was cut by 4 bases and J by 3 bases, with 15 bases left in between. The CDR3 runs to 15 residues. The CDR3 DNA reads as TGTGCCAGCAGCCCATCCTCTTTTAGAACAGATACGCAGTATTTT. It translates to CASSPSSFRTDTQYF. The full variable domain, rest sourced from reference TRBV9 and TRBJ2-3, is DSGVTQTPKHLITATGQRVTLRCSPRSGDLSVYWYQQSLDQGLQFLIQYYNGEERAKGNILERFSAQQFPDLHSELNLSSLELGDSALYFCASSPSSFRTDTQYFGPGTRLTVL.